These 24 T cell receptor beta chains share one sample of origin, sequenced in a study of blood T cell repertoires in COVID-19. Sequenced by immunoSEQ multiplex PCR; TCRdb stores in-frame clones only, minus some. The sample includes about 110,000 clones, around 88% of them seen just once. The sequencing input was peripheral blood. These receptors all come from a man aged 50-59 years with active or convalescent COVID-19.

The chain employs TRBV28 and TRBJ2-2; tentative D call: TRBD1 (6 bases). The CDR3 is 17 residues long. V shed 4 bases and J shed 5 bases, with 20 bases lying between them. CDR1 and CDR2 (germline): MDHEN, SYDVKM. DNA of the CDR3: TGTGCCAGCAGTTATAGTAGCCGGTACAGGGCAACCGGGGAGCTGTTTTTT. Its translation: CASSYSSRYRATGELFF.

This chain uses TRBV19 with TRBJ2-1; 7 bases align to TRBD1. This CDR3 is built from 16 residues. V was clipped by 5 bases and J by 8 bases; unmatched bases: 15. Germline V gene data show CDR1 as LNHDA and CDR2 as SQIVND (reference sequence). This CDR3 is CASSEEQGTSTDEQFF. CDR3 sequence (DNA): TGTGCCAGTAGTGAAGAACAGGGGACGAGTACCGATGAGCAGTTCTTC.

The rearrangement uses TRBV7-9 and TRBJ2-2, with D tentatively TRBD1 (6 bases). The V and J ends lost 3 bases and 3 bases respectively, with 11 bases between them. CDR3 length: 15 residues. The germline CDR1 and CDR2 sequences are SEHNR and FQNEAQ (reference sequence). The CDR3 is CASSLNTGYTGELFF. The CDR3 DNA reads TGTGCCAGCAGCTTGAACACAGGGTACACCGGGGAGCTGTTTTTT.

J is TRBJ1-5 and V is TRBV6-1, with D maybe TRBD1 (5 bases). The CDR3 is made up of 17 amino acids. Trimming cost V 2 bases and J 6 bases, with 20 bases left between them. Germline loops: CDR1 MNHNS, CDR2 SASEGT. The CDR3 is CASSETYGAGIGQPQHF. CDR3 nucleotide sequence: TGTGCCAGCAGTGAAACCTATGGGGCAGGGATCGGTCAGCCCCAGCATTTT.

The V gene is TRBV25-1, the J gene TRBJ1-1; 7 nucleotides agree with TRBD1. This CDR3 region has 13 residues. Per germline, CDR1 MGHDK and CDR2 SYGVNS. V trimming: 6 bases; J trimming: 5 bases; junction bases outside the gene matches: 6. Here the CDR3 DNA reads TGTGCCAGCAGAGTGCCAGGGGGTACTGAAGCTTTCTTT. Its translation is CASRVPGGTEAFF.

CDR3 nucleotide sequence: TGTGCCAGCAGTTTATCAAGGCGTCAGGGGGCGGATGGCTACACCTTC. Protein sequence: CASSLSRRQGADGYTF. The chain carries TRBV28 and TRBJ1-2, with 8 bases fitting TRBD1. Germline CDR1 is MDHEN and CDR2 is SYDVKM. The J segment lost 6 bases and the V segment lost 1 base, leaving 10 bases of the junction unmatched. The CDR3 consists of 16 residues.

The V gene is TRBV5-1, the J gene TRBJ2-1, with TRBD1 as a possible D gene (5 bases). V shed 5 bases and J shed 0 bases, with 6 bases lying between them. CDR1 and CDR2 (germline): SGHRS, YFSETQ. The CDR3 has 13 amino acids. Here the CDR3 reads CASSRGSYNEQFF. The DNA of the CDR3 is TGCGCCAGCAGTAGGGGCTCCTACAATGAGCAGTTCTTC.

This chain joins TRBV30 and TRBJ2-3; 7 bases are a match to TRBD2. The CDR3 spans 14 residues. Trimming cost V 2 bases and J 2 bases; bases outside gene matches: 4. Germline CDR1 reads GTSNPN; CDR2 reads SVGIG (reference sequence). This CDR3 is CAWSPSGSTDTQYF. As DNA, the CDR3 is TGTGCCTGGAGTCCTAGCGGTTCCACAGATACGCAGTATTTT.

The chain joins TRBV27 to TRBJ2-4; TRBD2 aligns across 9 bases. CDR1 MNHEY and CDR2 SMNVEV come from the germline V gene (reference sequence). The V gene end was trimmed by 5 bases and the J gene end by 4 bases; junction bases not matched to a gene: 3. This CDR3 region has 14 residues. CDR3 coding DNA: TGTGCCAGCAGTCCTCTAGCGGGGAAAAACATTCAGTACTTC. This translates into CASSPLAGKNIQYF.

The chain links TRBV11-2 to TRBJ2-1; 7 bases map to TRBD2. Germline values: CDR1 SGHAT, CDR2 FQNNGV. V shed 5 bases and J 2 bases; nucleotides not matched to a gene: 6. The CDR3 is 15 residues long. The CDR3 DNA is TGTGCCAGCAGCCCCTTCAGCGGGGCCTACAATGAGCAGTTCTTC. It translates to CASSPFSGAYNEQFF.

CDR3 in DNA: TGTGCCACCAGTGACTCCCTACTAGCGGGATCCTACAATGAGCAGTTCTTC. Its protein is CATSDSLLAGSYNEQFF. This chain joins TRBV24-1 and TRBJ2-1; 10 nucleotides align to TRBD2. V lost 4 bases, J lost 1 base, and 6 bases stayed unmatched. Per germline, CDR1 KGHDR and CDR2 SFDVKD. The CDR3 sequence is 17 residues long.

V gene TRBV11-2 combines with J gene TRBJ2-7; weak D call: TRBD2 (5 bases). This CDR3 contains 13 residues. The germline V gene encodes CDR1 SGHAT and CDR2 FQNNGV. Trimming removed 8 bases from V and 0 bases from J, with 11 bases in between. The CDR3 DNA reads TGTGCCAGCGCACGGACTCTCTCCTACGAGCAGTACTTC. The encoded protein is CASARTLSYEQYF. Full variable domain (remainder filled in from reference TRBV11-2 and TRBJ2-7): EAGVAQSPRYKIIEKRQSVAFWCNPISGHATLYWYQQILGQGPKLLIQFQNNGVVDDSQLPKDRFSAERLKGVDSTLKIQPAKLEDSAVYLCASARTLSYEQYFGPGTRLTVT.

This sequence joins TRBV27 and TRBJ2-1, with D possibly TRBD2 on 6 matching bases. The CDR3 is made up of 16 amino acids. The germline V gene encodes CDR1 MNHEY and CDR2 SMNVEV (reference sequence). Deletions cut 6 bases from V and 0 bases from J, with 15 bases between. In nucleotides, the CDR3 is TGTGCCAGCAGCTCAAGCGGGTTGAGCTCCTACAATGAGCAGTTCTTC. Translating gives CASSSSGLSSYNEQFF.

The chain uses TRBV6-2 or TRBV6-3 and TRBJ1-2, with TRBD1 matching 7 bases. Losses at the gene ends were 5 bases for V and 8 bases for J; bases not matched to a gene: 8. Germline V lookup: CDR1 MNHEY, CDR2 SVGEGT. This CDR3 has 13 amino acids. DNA for the CDR3: TGTGCCAGCAGTAGAGGGACAGAAGAAGGCTACACCTTC. Its translation: CASSRGTEEGYTF.

In its sample, this clone was seen a few times. V usage is TRBV10-3 and J usage is TRBJ2-7; 10 positions match TRBD2. CDR1 and CDR2 from the germline V gene are ENHRY and SYGVKD. The CDR3 loop spans 15 amino acids. The ends lost 3 bases at V and 3 bases at J; junction bases unmatched: 5. In DNA form, the CDR3 reads TGTGCCATCAGTGAAGGTCTAGCGGGAGTCTACGAGCAGTACTTC. Encoded protein: CAISEGLAGVYEQYF.

The chain employs TRBV29-1 and TRBJ1-1; D is possibly TRBD1 (5 bases). V dropped 7 bases and J dropped 5 bases, with 14 bases sitting between them. CDR1 is SQVTM, CDR2 ANQGSEA, per germline. The CDR3 runs to 12 residues. CDR3 DNA sequence: TGCAGCGCGCAACCCGGGGGGACTGAAGCTTTCTTT. This codes for CSAQPGGTEAFF.

V and J are TRBV28 and TRBJ2-7; maybe TRBD2 (5 bases). The CDR3 has 12 amino acids. Germline V gives CDR1 MDHEN, CDR2 SYDVKM. Trimming stripped 6 bases from V and 6 bases from J, with 12 bases between. CDR3 amino acids: CASRPDEGEQYF. CDR3 coding DNA: TGTGCCAGCAGACCGGACGAGGGCGAGCAGTACTTC.

The rearrangement links TRBV5-1 to TRBJ1-1; 7 bases fit TRBD1. Trimming removed 4 bases from V and 11 bases from J; junction bases left unmatched: 14. In germline, CDR1 is SGHRS, CDR2 YFSETQ. The CDR3 runs to 14 residues. The CDR3 nucleotides read TGCGCCAGCAGCAAATCCCGGGACAGCGAGGGTGCTTTCTTT. Protein: CASSKSRDSEGAFF.

This rearrangement joins TRBV5-1 to TRBJ2-3; 8 bases are shared with TRBD1. V shed 5 bases, J shed 6 bases, and the junction held 8 bases outside the gene matches. CDR1 SGHRS and CDR2 YFSETQ come from the germline V gene. The CDR3 contains 14 residues. CDR3 coding DNA: TGCGCCAGCAGAACCGGGACAGGTTGGGATACGCAGTATTTT. Translation gives CASRTGTGWDTQYF.

The CDR3 is CATTPIGQDGNDYTF. The CDR3 nucleotides are TGTGCCACCACCCCTATCGGACAGGATGGGAATGACTACACCTTC. The rearrangement uses TRBV15 and TRBJ1-2; 7 positions match TRBD1. This CDR3 comprises 15 residues. J gave up 10 bases and V 7 bases, and 18 bases lay outside the gene matches. Germline CDR1 and CDR2: LNHNV and YYDKDF (reference sequence).

This sequence joins TRBV10-3 and TRBJ2-3; 7 bases line up with TRBD1. Germline CDR1 ENHRY, CDR2 SYGVKD. V shed 10 bases, J shed 0 bases, and the junction held 10 bases outside the gene matches. CDR3 length: 15 residues. The CDR3 bases are TGTGCCACCGGGACAGCGGAACCTAGCACAGATACGCAGTATTTT. This sequence encodes CATGTAEPSTDTQYF.

This clone was observed once. The CDR3 here is CSVEVGGETDTQYF. The CDR3 bases are TGCAGCGTTGAAGTAGGTGGAGAGACAGATACGCAGTATTTT. This chain connects TRBV29-1 to TRBJ2-3; D remains unclear. Germline-derived CDR1 and CDR2 are SQVTM and ANQGSEA. V lost 1 base to trimming and J lost 3 bases, with 11 bases between them. This CDR3 has 14 amino acids.

In this sample, this clone turned up once. V gene TRBV15 combines with J gene TRBJ2-1, with 9 bases aligning to TRBD2. Germline V gene sequence: CDR1 LNHNV, CDR2 YYDKDF (reference sequence). This CDR3 spans 15 amino acids. V lost 3 bases, J lost 7 bases, and 7 bases stayed unmatched. The CDR3 coding sequence is TGTGCCACCAGCAGGGGGGGTGCGGGAGGGAATGAGCAGTTCTTC. Translation gives CATSRGGAGGNEQFF.

The chain carries TRBV18 and TRBJ2-5; D is unclear. This CDR3 contains 13 residues. Looked up from germline, CDR1 is KGHSH and CDR2 is LQKENI. Trimming removed 4 bases at V and 2 bases at J, with 8 bases between. CDR3 DNA sequence: TGTGCCAGCTCACGAGCCTCGCAAGAGACCCAGTACTTC. Translating it yields CASSRASQETQYF.